Detailed here is one T cell receptor (beta chain). These data belong to a study of blood T cell repertoires in COVID-19. Looking at the study overall: T cells, B-cell-depleted T cells, or PBMCs provided the cDNA or gDNA that served as material.

Per the original methods: Researchers report that nucleated cell counts were estimated from reference gene primer amplification. Here immunoSEQ multiplex PCR was the method, and the copy in TCRdb shows in-frame clones only, minus some. The DNA gave D and trimming, while V, J and clone size come from that table. The profile shows 40,000 to 60,000 clones, about 83% of them singletons. V gave up 2 bases and J gave up 6 bases; unmatched junction bases: 4. This CDR3 has 13 residues. The source material was peripheral blood. V is TRBV23-1 and J is TRBJ2-7; 7 bases agree with TRBD1. TRBV23-1 counts as an open reading frame of uncertain function. The sequence was collected from a woman aged 60-75 years with acute or convalescent COVID-19. The CDR3 reads CASSQENRGEQYF. Written as DNA, the CDR3 is TGCGCCAGCAGTCAAGAAAACAGGGGCGAGCAGTACTTC.